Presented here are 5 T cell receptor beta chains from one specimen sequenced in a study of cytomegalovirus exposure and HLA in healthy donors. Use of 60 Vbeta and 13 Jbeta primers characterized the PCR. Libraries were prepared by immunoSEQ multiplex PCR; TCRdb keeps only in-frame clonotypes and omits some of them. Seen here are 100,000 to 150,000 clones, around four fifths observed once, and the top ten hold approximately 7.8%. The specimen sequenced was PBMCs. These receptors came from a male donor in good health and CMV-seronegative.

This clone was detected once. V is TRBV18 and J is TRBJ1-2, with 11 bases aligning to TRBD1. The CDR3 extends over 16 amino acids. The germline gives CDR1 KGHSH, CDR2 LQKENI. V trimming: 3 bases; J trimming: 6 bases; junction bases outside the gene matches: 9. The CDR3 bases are TGTGCCAGCTCACCCGGACAGGGGGCATTTGGGGATGGCTACACCTTC. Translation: CASSPGQGAFGDGYTF.

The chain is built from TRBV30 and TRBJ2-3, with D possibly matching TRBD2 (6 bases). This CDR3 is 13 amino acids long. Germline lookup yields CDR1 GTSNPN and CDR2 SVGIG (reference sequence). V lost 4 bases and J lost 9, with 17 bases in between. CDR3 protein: CAWTLELRGTQYF. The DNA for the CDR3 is TGTGCCTGGACTTTGGAGCTCCGGGGGACGCAGTATTTT.

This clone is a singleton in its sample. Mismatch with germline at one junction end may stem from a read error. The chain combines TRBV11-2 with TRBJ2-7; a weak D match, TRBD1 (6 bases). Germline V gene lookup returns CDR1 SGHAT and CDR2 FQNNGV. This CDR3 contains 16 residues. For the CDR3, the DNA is TGTACCAGCAGCTTCCCCGGTTGGGGGCGCGTAGACGAGCAGTACTTC. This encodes CTSSFPGWGRVDEQYF.

As DNA, the CDR3 is TGTGCCAGCAGTGAGTCAGGGAATAACTATGGCTACACCTTC. It codes for CASSESGNNYGYTF. V and J are TRBV2 and TRBJ1-2; possibly TRBD1 for D (5 bases). The V gene's germline CDR1 is SNHLY and CDR2 FYNNEI. The CDR3 contains 14 residues. V was trimmed by 3 bases and J by 1 base, leaving 9 bases between them. The variable domain in full, completed from reference TRBV2 and TRBJ1-2, reads EPEVTQTPSHQVTQMGQEVILRCVPISNHLYFYWYRQILGQKVEFLVSFYNNEISEKSEIFDDQFSVERPDGSNFTLKIRSTKLEDSAMYFCASSESGNNYGYTFGSGTRLTVV.

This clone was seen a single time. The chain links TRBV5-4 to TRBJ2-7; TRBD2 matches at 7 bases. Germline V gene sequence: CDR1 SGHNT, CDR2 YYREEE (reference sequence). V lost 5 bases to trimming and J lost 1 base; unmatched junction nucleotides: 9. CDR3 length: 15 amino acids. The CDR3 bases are TGTGCCAGCAGTTCCCCTGGCGGGGGTTCCTACGAGCAGTACTTC. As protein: CASSSPGGGSYEQYF.